This TCR beta chain derives from a study of cytomegalovirus exposure and HLA in healthy donors. The PCR made use of 60 Vbeta and 13 Jbeta primers. Profiling relied on immunoSEQ multiplex PCR, and the TCRdb table lists in-frame clones only, not all of them. The sample holds around 200,000 clones, 80% seen once. The sample was PBMCs. The clonotype was recovered from a boy younger than 18 in good health and CMV-seronegative.

This CDR3 reads CASRRGGEVSSYNEQFF. The CDR3 DNA reads as TGTGCCAGCAGGCGCGGGGGGGAAGTCAGCTCCTACAATGAGCAGTTCTTC. The gene calls are TRBV25-1 and TRBJ2-1; 9 bases match TRBD2. Germline CDR1 is MGHDK and CDR2 is SYGVNS. The CDR3 extends over 17 amino acids. The junction had 9 bases not matched to a gene; V was cut back by 6 bases and J by 0 bases.